This T cell receptor (beta chain) was captured in a study of CD8 T cells in ankylosing spondylitis (TCRdb year 2017). In terms of the full investigation: T cell receptor beta repertoires were profiled in healthy donors and ankylosing spondylitis patients so that disease-linked TCR variants could be found. The full study cohort comprised 20 to 30 ankylosing spondylitis patients and approximately 100 healthy donors. Peripheral blood samples were taken, and synovial fluid was additionally collected from ankylosing spondylitis patients. Findings and caveats that apply to the study as a whole: Some of the motif variants had been reported before in the synovial fluid and blood of reactive arthritis patients, a finding that suggests common disease-initiation mechanisms. The disease-linked clones had a CD8+ phenotype and were found at relatively low frequencies in peripheral blood. A TCR beta motif made up of several highly homologous amino acid variants appeared to be characteristic of blood from ankylosing spondylitis patients. Significant enrichment of the disease-linked clones was reported in matched synovial fluid samples from ankylosing spondylitis patients.

As to this clonotype: Its antigen is currently not known. The input lacks base qualities; no much larger clone sits a single base away.

The CDR3 goes from the cysteine to the phenylalanine over 16 residues. Only the CDR3 portion is preserved as DNA: 48 bases, with reading frame beginning at the first base. CDR1 and CDR2, looked up from the germline V gene (reference sequence), are DFQATT and SNEGSKA. Unmatched junction bases come to 12, with V trimmed by 0 bases and J by 9 bases. The listed sequencing device is Illumina HiSeq 2500. Quantitative 5'-RACE with molecular barcodes was the method used to prepare the TCR beta libraries. In the original analysis: A new computational method, built on a probabilistic model of VDJ rearrangement, was used to identify disease-linked TCR variants. The public reads were reanalyzed by TCRdb: fastp trimming at Q25, MiXCR alignment, in-frame beta chains only. Identical CDR3 protein sequences are pooled into one entry, listed with their most common genes and DNA. TCRdb's processing, not the study's, gives the V and J calls here. The sample table contains approximately 300,000 distinct CDR3 sequences; only one count was recorded for roughly 20% of them. The top ten constitute roughly 8.3% of the sample.

Sequencing was carried out using blood, either unsorted or a sorted T cell fraction (not recorded which). This TCR came from a male donor with ankylosing spondylitis or in good health (not recorded which). The chain was built from TRBV20-1 and TRBJ2-1; 9 central bases correspond to TRBD2. The nucleotide sequence reads as follows: TGCAGTGCTAGAGATCTGAGGACTAGCGTGACTGGTGAGCAGTTCTTC. Translation gives CSARDLRTSVTGEQFF.